Shown below are 7 T cell receptor beta chains from a single sample sequenced in a study of shared clonotypes between healthy human individuals. The table came from immunoSEQ multiplex PCR; TCRdb's copy has only in-frame clones and leaves some out. The sample consists of approximately 2.5 million clones, about 92% of them appearing once. The source material was naive CD4+ T cells sorted from blood. Subset specified: CD45RA+ positively selected. The receptors were sampled from a young man in good health.

The J gene is TRBJ2-3, the V gene TRBV6-1, with 11 bases identical to TRBD1. Germline V lookup: CDR1 MNHNS, CDR2 SASEGT. The CDR3 runs to 14 residues. V lost 6 bases, J lost 4 bases, and 3 bases stayed unmatched. CDR3 in amino acids: CASRGQGGPDTQYF. DNA of the CDR3: TGTGCCAGCAGGGGACAGGGGGGGCCAGATACGCAGTATTTT.

This chain uses TRBV7-2 with TRBJ2-5, with 8 bases lining up with TRBD1. J lost 10 bases, V lost 6 bases, and 10 bases had no gene match. CDR3 size: 13 residues. Germline assignment: CDR1 SGHTA and CDR2 FQGNSA. The CDR3 nucleotides are TGTGCCAGCAGTCCTGGACAGGGAGCGTTCCAGTACTTC. Translated: CASSPGQGAFQYF.

The chain links TRBV5-4 to TRBJ2-1, with D uncertain. Germline CDR1 SGHNT, CDR2 YYREEE (reference sequence). This CDR3 is 15 amino acids long. Trimming removed 0 bases at V and 0 bases at J, with 7 bases between. As DNA, the CDR3 is TGTGCCAGCAGCTTGGAAGCGAGCTCCTACAATGAGCAGTTCTTC. Protein: CASSLEASSYNEQFF.

The chain employs TRBV15 and TRBJ2-2, with D perhaps matching TRBD2 (5 bases). The CDR3 loop spans 15 amino acids. Germline lookup yields CDR1 LNHNV and CDR2 YYDKDF (reference sequence). V shed 0 bases and J shed 5 bases, with 10 bases lying between them. The CDR3 nucleotides read TGTGCCACCAGCAGAGATCGTCCGGGGACCGGGGAGCTGTTTTTT. This codes for CATSRDRPGTGELFF.

As regards this clone: The sample has other DNA sequences that encode this CDR3 too. The chain links TRBV2 to TRBJ2-7; D uncertain. This CDR3 is built from 11 residues. Trimming removed 4 bases at V and 4 bases at J, with 5 bases between. Germline CDR1 reads SNHLY; CDR2 reads FYNNEI. CDR3: CASSVGYEQYF. CDR3 DNA sequence: TGTGCCAGCAGTGTTGGATACGAGCAGTACTTC.

The chain carries TRBV6-5 and TRBJ1-4, with D unresolved. The CDR3 runs to 15 residues. V gave up 0 bases and J gave up 8 bases, with 13 bases separating them. Per the germline V gene, CDR1 is MNHEY and CDR2 is SVGAGI. CDR3 sequence (DNA): TGTGCCAGCAGTTACTCTGGCCAGATAGGGGAAAAACTGTTTTTT. This translates into CASSYSGQIGEKLFF.

The chain has TRBV9 and TRBJ2-1; D might be TRBD2 (5 bases). The germline V and J ends were trimmed by 4 bases and 5 bases, with 22 bases remaining between them. CDR3 length equals 17 residues. The germline V gene has CDR1 SGDLS and CDR2 YYNGEE. CDR3: CASSSFHSGSSDNEQFF. For the CDR3, the DNA is TGTGCCAGCAGCTCTTTCCACAGCGGAAGTTCTGACAATGAGCAGTTCTTC.